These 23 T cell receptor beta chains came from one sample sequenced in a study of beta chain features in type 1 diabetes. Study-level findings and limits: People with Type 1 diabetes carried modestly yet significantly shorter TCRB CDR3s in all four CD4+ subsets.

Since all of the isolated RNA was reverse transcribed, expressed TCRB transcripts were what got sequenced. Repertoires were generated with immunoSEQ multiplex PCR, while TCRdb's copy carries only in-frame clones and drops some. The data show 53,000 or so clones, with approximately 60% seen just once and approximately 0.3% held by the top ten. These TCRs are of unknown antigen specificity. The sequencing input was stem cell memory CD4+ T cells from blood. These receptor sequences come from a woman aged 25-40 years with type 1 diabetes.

The CDR3 bases are TGTGCCAGCACAAGGGGGGGGAATCAGCCCCAGCATTTT. Its translation: CASTRGGNQPQHF. This rearrangement joins TRBV7-9 to TRBJ1-5; TRBD1 might be the D (6 bases). The CDR3 extends over 13 amino acids. The germline gives CDR1 SEHNR, CDR2 FQNEAQ (reference sequence). V gave up 7 bases and J gave up 4 bases, with 11 bases separating them.

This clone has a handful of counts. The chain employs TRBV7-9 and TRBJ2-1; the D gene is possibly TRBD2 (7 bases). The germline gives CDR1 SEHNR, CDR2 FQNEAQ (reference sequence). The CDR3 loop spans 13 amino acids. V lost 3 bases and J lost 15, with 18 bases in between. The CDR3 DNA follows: TGTGCCAGCAGCTTTACGGAGGGGGGGGGAGTGTTCTTC. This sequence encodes CASSFTEGGGVFF.

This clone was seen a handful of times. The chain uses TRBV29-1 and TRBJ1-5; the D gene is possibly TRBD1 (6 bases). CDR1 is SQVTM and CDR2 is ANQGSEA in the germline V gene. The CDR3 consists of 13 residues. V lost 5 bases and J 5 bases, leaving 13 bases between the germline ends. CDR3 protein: CSVQGSIYQPQHF. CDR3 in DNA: TGCAGCGTTCAGGGGTCAATTTATCAGCCCCAGCATTTT. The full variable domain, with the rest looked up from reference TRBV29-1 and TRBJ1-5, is SAVISQKPSRDICQRGTSLTIQCQVDSQVTMMFWYRQQPGQSLTLIATANQGSEATYESGFVIDKFPISRPNLTFSTLTVSNMSPEDSSIYLCSVQGSIYQPQHFGDGTRLSIL.

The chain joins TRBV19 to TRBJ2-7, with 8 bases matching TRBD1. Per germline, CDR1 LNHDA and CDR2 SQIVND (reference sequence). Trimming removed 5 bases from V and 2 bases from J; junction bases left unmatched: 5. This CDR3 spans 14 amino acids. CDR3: CASSGRQGPYEQYF. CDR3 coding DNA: TGTGCCAGTAGTGGACGACAGGGGCCCTACGAGCAGTACTTC.

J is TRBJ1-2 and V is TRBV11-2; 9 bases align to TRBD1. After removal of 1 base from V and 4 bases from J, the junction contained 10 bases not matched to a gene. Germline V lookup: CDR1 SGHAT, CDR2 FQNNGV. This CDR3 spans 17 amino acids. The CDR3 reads CASSLGFGTGQLYGYTF. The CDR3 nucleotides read TGTGCCAGCAGCTTAGGGTTCGGGACAGGGCAACTCTATGGCTACACCTTC.

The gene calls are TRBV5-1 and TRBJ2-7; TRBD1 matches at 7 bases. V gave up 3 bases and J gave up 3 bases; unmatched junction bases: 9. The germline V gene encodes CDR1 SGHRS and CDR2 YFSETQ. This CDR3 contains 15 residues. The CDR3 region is CASSSRGGAFYEQYF. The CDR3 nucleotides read TGCGCCAGCAGCTCCCGAGGGGGCGCTTTCTACGAGCAGTACTTC. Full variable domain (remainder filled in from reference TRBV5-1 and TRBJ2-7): KAGVTQTPRYLIKTRGQQVTLSCSPISGHRSVSWYQQTPGQGLQFLFEYFSETQRNKGNFPGRFSGRQFSNSRSEMNVSTLELGDSALYLCASSSRGGAFYEQYFGPGTRLTVT.

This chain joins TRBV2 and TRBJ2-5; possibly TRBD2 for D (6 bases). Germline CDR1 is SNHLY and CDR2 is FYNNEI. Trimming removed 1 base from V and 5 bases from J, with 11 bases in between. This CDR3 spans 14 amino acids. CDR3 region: CASSEGSGVETQYF. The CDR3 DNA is TGTGCCAGCAGTGAAGGATCGGGGGTCGAGACCCAGTACTTC.

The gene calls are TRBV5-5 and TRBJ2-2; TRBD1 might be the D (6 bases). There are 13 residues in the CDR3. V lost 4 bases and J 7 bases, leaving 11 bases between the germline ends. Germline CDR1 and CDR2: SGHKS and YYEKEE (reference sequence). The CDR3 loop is CASSAYRVGELFF. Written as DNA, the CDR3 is TGTGCCAGCAGCGCCTACAGGGTCGGGGAGCTGTTTTTT.

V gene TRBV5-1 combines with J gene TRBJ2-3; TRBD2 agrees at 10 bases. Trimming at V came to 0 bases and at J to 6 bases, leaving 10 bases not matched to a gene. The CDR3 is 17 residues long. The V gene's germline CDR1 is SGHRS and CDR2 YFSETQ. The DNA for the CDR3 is TGCGCCAGCAGCTTGGGGATCCTAGCGGGAGAAGCGGATACGCAGTATTTT. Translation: CASSLGILAGEADTQYF.

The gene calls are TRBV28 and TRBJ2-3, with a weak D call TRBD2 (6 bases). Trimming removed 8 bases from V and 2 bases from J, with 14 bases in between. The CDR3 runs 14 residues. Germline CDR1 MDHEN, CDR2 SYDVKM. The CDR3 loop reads CASCEGGTTDTQYF. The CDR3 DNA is TGTGCCAGCTGTGAGGGAGGCACCACAGATACGCAGTATTTT.

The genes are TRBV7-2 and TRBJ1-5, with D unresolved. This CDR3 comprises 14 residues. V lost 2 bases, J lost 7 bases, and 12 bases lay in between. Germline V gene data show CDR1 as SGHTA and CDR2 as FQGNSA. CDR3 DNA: TGTGCCAGCAGCTTATGGGTTGCGGAACAGCCCCAGCATTTT. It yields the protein CASSLWVAEQPQHF.

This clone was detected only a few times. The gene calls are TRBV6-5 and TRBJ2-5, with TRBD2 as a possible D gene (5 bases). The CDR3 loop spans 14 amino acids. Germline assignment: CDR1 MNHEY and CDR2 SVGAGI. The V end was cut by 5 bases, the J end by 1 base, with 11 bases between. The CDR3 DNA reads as TGTGCCAGCAGTAAGAGGACTCTCCAAGAGACCCAGTACTTC. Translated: CASSKRTLQETQYF.

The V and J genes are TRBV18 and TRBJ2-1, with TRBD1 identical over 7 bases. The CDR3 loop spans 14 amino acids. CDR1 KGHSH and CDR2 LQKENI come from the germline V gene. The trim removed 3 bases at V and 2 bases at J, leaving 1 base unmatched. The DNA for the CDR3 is TGTGCCAGCTCACCGACAGGGACCTACAATGAGCAGTTCTTC. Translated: CASSPTGTYNEQFF.

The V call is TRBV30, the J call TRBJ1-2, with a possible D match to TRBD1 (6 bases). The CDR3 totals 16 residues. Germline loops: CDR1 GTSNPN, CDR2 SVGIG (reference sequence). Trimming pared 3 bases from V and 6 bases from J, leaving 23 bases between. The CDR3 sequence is CAWRTPGHNYSNGYTF. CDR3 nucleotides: TGTGCCTGGAGGACCCCGGGACATAATTACTCTAATGGCTACACCTTC.

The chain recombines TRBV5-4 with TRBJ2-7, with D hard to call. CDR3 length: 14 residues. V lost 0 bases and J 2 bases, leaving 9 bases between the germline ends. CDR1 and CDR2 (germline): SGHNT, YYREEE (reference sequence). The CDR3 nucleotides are TGTGCCAGCAGCTTGGAGGCTAGTACCTACGAGCAGTACTTC. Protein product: CASSLEASTYEQYF.

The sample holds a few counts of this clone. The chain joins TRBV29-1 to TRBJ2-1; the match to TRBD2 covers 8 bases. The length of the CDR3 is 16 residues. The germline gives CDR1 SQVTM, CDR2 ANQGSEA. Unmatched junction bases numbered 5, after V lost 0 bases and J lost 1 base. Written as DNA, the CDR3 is TGCAGCGTTGAAGAGGGAGCGGGAGAATCCTACAATGAGCAGTTCTTC. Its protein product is CSVEEGAGESYNEQFF.

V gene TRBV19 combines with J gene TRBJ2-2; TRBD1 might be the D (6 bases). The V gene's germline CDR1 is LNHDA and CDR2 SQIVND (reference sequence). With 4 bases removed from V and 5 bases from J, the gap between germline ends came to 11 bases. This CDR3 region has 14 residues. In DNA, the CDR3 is TGTGCCAGTAGTACCCAACAGGGAACCGGGGAGCTGTTTTTT. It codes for CASSTQQGTGELFF. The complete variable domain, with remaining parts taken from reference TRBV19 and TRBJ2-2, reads DGGITQSPKYLFRKEGQNVTLSCEQNLNHDAMYWYRQDPGQGLRLIYYSQIVNDFQKGDIAEGYSVSREKKESFPLTVTSAQKNPTAFYLCASSTQQGTGELFFGEGSRLTVL.

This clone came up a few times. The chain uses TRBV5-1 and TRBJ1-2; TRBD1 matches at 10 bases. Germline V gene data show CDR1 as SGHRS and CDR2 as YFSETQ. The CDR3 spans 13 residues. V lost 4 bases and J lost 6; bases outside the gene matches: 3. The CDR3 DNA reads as TGCGCCAGCAGCCCGGGGACAGGGGATGGCTACACCTTC. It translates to CASSPGTGDGYTF. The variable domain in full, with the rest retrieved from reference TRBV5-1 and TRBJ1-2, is KAGVTQTPRYLIKTRGQQVTLSCSPISGHRSVSWYQQTPGQGLQFLFEYFSETQRNKGNFPGRFSGRQFSNSRSEMNVSTLELGDSALYLCASSPGTGDGYTFGSGTRLTVV.

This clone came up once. CDR3 sequence: CASSLSGGLSPSGYTF. The CDR3 DNA reads TGTGCCAGCAGCTTATCAGGGGGCCTCTCCCCATCTGGCTACACCTTC. The V gene is TRBV7-3, the J gene TRBJ1-2; 8 nucleotides align to TRBD1. The CDR3 runs 16 residues. CDR1 is SGHTA, CDR2 FQGTGA, per germline. V shed 2 bases, J shed 7 bases, and the junction held 12 bases outside the gene matches.

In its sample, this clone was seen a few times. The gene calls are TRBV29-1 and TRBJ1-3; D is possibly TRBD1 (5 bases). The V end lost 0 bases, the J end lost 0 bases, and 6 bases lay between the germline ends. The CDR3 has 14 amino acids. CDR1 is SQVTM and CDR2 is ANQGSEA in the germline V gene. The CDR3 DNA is TGCAGCGTTGAAGAGACAGTCTCTGGAAACACCATATATTTT. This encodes CSVEETVSGNTIYF.

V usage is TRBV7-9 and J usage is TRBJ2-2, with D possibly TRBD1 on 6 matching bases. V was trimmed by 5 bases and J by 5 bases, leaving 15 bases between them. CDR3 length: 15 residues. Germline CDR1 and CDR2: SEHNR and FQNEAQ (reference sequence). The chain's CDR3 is CASSPQPTGTGELFF. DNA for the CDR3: TGTGCCAGCAGCCCCCAACCTACAGGGACCGGGGAGCTGTTTTTT.

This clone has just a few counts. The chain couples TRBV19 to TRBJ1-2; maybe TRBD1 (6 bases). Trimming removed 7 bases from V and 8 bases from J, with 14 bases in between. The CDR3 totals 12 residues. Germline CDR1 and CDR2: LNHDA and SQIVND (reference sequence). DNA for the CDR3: TGTGCCAGTACCGGACAGCTTAGAGGCTACACCTTC. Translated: CASTGQLRGYTF.

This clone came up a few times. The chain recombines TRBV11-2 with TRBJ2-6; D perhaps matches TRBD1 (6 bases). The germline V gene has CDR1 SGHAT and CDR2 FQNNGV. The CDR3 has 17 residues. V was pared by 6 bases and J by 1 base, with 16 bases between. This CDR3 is CASRKAGDRSGANVLTF. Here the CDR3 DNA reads TGTGCCAGCAGGAAAGCAGGGGATCGATCTGGGGCCAACGTCCTGACTTTC. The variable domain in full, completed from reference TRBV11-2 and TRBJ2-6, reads EAGVAQSPRYKIIEKRQSVAFWCNPISGHATLYWYQQILGQGPKLLIQFQNNGVVDDSQLPKDRFSAERLKGVDSTLKIQPAKLEDSAVYLCASRKAGDRSGANVLTFGAGSRLTVL.